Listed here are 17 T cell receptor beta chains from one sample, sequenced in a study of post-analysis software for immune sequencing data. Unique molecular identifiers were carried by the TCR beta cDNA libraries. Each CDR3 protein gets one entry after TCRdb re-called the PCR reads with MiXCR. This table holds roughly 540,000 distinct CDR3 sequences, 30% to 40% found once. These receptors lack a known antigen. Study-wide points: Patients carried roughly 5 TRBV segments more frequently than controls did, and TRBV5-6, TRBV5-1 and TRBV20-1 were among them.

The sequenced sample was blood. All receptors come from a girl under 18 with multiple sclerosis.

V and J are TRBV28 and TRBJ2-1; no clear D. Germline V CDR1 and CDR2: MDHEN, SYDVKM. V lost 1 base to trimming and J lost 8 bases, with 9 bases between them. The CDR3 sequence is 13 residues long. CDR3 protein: CASSLSREDEQFF. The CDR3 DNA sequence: TGTGCCAGCAGTTTATCCAGAGAAGATGAGCAGTTCTTC.

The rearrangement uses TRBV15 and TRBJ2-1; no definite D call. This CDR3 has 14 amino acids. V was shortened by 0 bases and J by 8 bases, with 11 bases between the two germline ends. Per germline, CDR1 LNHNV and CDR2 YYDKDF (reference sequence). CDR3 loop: CATSRDHVSYEQFF. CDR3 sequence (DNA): TGTGCCACCAGCAGAGATCATGTTTCGTATGAGCAGTTCTTC.

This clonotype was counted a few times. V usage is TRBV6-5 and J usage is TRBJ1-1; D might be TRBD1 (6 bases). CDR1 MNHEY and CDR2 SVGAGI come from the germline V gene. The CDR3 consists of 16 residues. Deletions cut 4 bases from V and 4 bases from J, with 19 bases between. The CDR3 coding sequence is TGTGCCAGCAGTTCGACCCCGGGTAGGGGGGCCACTGAAGCTTTCTTT. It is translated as CASSSTPGRGATEAFF.

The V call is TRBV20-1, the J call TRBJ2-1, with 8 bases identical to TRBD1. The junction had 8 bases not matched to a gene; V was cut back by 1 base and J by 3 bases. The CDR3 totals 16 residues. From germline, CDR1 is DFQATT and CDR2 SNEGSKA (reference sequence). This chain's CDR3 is CSARARTGKVYNEQFF. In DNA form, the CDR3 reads TGCAGTGCTAGAGCCAGGACAGGGAAGGTCTACAATGAGCAGTTCTTC.

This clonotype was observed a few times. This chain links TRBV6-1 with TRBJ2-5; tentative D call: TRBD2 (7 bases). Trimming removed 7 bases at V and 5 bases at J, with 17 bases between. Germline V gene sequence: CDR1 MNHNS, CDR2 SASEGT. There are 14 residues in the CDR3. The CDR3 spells CASIRTAGGETQYF. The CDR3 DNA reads TGTGCCAGCATTCGGACAGCCGGGGGGGAGACCCAGTACTTC.

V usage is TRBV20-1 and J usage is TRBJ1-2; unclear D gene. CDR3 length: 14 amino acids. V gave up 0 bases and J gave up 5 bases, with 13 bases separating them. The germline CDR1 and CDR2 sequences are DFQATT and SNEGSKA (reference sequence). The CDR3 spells CSARDRQQRYGYTF. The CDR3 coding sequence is TGCAGTGCTAGAGATCGGCAACAGAGATATGGCTACACCTTC.

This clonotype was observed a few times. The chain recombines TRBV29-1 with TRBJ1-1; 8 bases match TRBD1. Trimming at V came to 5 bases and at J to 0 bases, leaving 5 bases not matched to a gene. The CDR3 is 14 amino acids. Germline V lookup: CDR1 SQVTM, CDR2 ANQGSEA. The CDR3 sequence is CSVHRQGMNTEAFF. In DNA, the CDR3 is TGCAGCGTTCACCGACAGGGGATGAACACTGAAGCTTTCTTT.

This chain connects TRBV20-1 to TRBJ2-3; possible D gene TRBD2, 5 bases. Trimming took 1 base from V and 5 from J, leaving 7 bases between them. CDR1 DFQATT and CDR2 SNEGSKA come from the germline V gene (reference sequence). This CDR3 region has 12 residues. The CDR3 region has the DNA TGCAGTGCTAGAGTTCGGGGAGATACGCAGTATTTT. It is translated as CSARVRGDTQYF.

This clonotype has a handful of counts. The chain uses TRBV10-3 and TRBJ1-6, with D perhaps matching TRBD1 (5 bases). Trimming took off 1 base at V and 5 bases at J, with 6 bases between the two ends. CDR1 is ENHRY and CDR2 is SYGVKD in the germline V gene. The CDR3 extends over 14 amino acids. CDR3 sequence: CAISELQDNSPLHF. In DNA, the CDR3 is TGTGCCATCAGTGAGTTACAGGATAATTCACCCCTCCACTTT.

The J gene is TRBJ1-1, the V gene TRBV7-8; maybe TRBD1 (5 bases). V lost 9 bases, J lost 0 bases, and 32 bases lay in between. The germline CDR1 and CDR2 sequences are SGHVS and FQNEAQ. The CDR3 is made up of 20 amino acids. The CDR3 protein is CASREGTPYNRMALNTEAFF. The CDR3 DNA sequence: TGTGCCAGTCGCGAGGGGACCCCATATAATAGAATGGCCCTGAACACTGAAGCTTTCTTT.

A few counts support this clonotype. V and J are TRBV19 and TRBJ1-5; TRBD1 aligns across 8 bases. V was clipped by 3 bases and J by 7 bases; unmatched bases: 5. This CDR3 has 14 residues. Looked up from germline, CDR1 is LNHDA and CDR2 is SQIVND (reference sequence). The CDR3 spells CASSIDRGGQPQHF. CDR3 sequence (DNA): TGTGCCAGTAGTATTGACAGGGGTGGCCAGCCCCAGCATTTT.

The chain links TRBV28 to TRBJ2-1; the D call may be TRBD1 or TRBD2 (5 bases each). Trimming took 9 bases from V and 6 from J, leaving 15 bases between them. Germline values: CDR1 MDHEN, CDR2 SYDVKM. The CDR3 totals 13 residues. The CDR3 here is CASTSGTGNEQFF. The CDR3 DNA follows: TGTGCCAGTACGTCAGGGACGGGCAATGAGCAGTTCTTC.

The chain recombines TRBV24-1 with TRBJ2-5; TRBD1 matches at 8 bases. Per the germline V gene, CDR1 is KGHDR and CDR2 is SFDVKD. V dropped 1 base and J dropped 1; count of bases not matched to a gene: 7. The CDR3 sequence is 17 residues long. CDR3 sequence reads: CATSDFETGDLQETQYF. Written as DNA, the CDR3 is TGTGCCACCAGTGATTTTGAGACAGGGGACCTCCAAGAGACCCAGTACTTC.

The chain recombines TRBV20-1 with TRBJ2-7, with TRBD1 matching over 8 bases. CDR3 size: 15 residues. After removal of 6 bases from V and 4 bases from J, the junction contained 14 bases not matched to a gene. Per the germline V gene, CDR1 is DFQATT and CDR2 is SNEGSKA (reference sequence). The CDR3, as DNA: TGCAGTGCCATCTCCCCCAGGGGGCCTTCGTACGAGCAGTACTTC. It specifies CSAISPRGPSYEQYF.

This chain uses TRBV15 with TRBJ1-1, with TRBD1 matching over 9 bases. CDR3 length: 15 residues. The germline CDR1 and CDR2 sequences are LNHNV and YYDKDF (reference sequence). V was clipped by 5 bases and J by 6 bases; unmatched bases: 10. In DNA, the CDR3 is TGTGCCACCAGCGCCACGGGACAGGGCTTCGCTGAAGCTTTCTTT. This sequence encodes CATSATGQGFAEAFF. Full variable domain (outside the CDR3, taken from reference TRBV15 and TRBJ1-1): DAMVIQNPRYQVTQFGKPVTLSCSQTLNHNVMYWYQQKSSQAPKLLFHYYDKDFNNEADTPDNFQSRRPNTSFCFLDIRSPGLGDTAMYLCATSATGQGFAEAFFGQGTRLTVV.

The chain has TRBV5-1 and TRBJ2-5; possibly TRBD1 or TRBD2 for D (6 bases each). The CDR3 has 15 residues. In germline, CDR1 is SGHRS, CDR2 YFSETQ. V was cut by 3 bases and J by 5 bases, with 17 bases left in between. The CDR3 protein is CASSWIGGQGETQYF. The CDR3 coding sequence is TGCGCCAGCAGCTGGATAGGGGGGCAAGGGGAGACCCAGTACTTC.

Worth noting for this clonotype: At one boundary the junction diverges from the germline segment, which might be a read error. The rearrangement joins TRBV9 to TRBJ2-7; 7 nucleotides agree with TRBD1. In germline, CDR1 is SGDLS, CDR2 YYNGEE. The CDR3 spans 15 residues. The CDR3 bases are TGTGCCGGCAGCGTTACAGGGGATCTCTCCTACGAGCAGTACTTC. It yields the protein CAGSVTGDLSYEQYF. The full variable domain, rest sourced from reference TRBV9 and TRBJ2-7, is DSGVTQTPKHLITATGQRVTLRCSPRSGDLSVYWYQQSLDQGLQFLIQYYNGEERAKGNILERFSAQQFPDLHSELNLSSLELGDSALYFCAGSVTGDLSYEQYFGPGTRLTVT.